One sample yielded the 3 T cell receptor beta chains listed below, sequenced in a study of shared clonotypes between healthy human individuals. CD8 cells regarded as naive lacked CD45RO, were positively chosen for CCR7, and omitted terminally differentiated effector memory CD45RA+ cells. Assay: immunoSEQ multiplex PCR; the TCRdb copy retains only in-frame clones and omits some. The sample has some 630,000 clones, 96% seen once. Material: naive CD8+ T cells sorted from blood. The receptors derive from a woman between 25 and 40 years old in good health.

The chain couples TRBV15 to TRBJ2-7, with TRBD2 identical over 9 bases. The germline V gene has CDR1 LNHNV and CDR2 YYDKDF (reference sequence). The V and J ends lost 0 bases and 3 bases, in that order; junction bases with no gene match: 6. This CDR3 has 16 residues. The CDR3: CATSRDGPSGVYEQYF. The CDR3 DNA sequence: TGTGCCACCAGCAGAGATGGACCTAGCGGGGTCTACGAGCAGTACTTC.

The rearrangement joins TRBV7-9 to TRBJ1-5; D is perhaps TRBD1 (6 bases). V was shortened by 5 bases and J by 5 bases, with 13 bases between the two germline ends. Germline CDR1 reads SEHNR; CDR2 reads FQNEAQ (reference sequence). This CDR3 comprises 14 residues. In nucleotides, the CDR3 is TGTGCCAGCAGCCGCGGGGGGGCCTATCAGCCCCAGCATTTT. Protein: CASSRGGAYQPQHF.

The rearrangement uses TRBV7-2 and TRBJ2-5; TRBD1 aligns across 7 bases. The J call may be wrong; the DNA end is better matched by TRBJ2-7. The germline V gene has CDR1 SGHTA and CDR2 FQGNSA. This CDR3 comprises 14 residues. CDR3 amino acids: CASSRPDRVGEQYF. Here the CDR3 DNA reads TGTGCCAGCAGCCGCCCTGACAGGGTCGGCGAGCAGTACTTC.